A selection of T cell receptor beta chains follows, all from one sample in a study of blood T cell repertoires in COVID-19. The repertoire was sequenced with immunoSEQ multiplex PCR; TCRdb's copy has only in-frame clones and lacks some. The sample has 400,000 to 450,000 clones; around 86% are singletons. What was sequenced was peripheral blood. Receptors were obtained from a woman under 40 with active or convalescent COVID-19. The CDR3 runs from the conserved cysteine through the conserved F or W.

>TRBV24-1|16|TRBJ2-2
CATSVGGAVNTGELFF
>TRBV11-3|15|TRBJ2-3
CASSSQGAQTDTQYF
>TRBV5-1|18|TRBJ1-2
CASSQIPGTAEPWDGYTF
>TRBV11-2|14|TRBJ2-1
CASSLDVSGIEQFF
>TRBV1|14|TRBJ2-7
CTSSHKRAPYEQYF
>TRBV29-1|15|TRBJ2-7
CSAADSGRGIYEQYF
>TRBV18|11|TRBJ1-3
CASSPGGTIYF
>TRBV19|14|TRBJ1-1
CASSISTGATEAFF
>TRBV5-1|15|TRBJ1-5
CASSPGEWGDQPQHF
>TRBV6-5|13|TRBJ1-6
CAGIDRANSPLHF